This TCR beta chain was identified during a study of monozygotic twins with inflammatory bowel disease. Whole-study results and caveats: Lower TCRbeta diversity (inverse Simpson) was seen in IBD patients than in healthy co-twins. Other individuals had fewer clonotypes in common with IBD patients than with healthy twins, especially with disease activity. Variability in patient repertoires may have come partly from differing immunosuppressive treatments.

CDR1 MNHEY and CDR2 SMNVEV come from the germline V gene (reference sequence). CDR3 size: 13 residues. Remarks on this clonotype: Antigen specificity is unknown.

Addition of UMIs with a 6-nucleotide sample barcode was achieved by template switching. TCRdb re-called the 5' RACE reads; one entry per CDR3 protein, DNA not given. The sample totals about 330,000 distinct CDR3 sequences. Input material: blood. The V and J genes are TRBV27 and TRBJ1-1. This sequence originates from a human donor with ulcerative colitis or Crohn's disease, or a healthy co-twin of an affected twin (not recorded which). The CDR3 loop reads CASSYWGNTEAFF.